Listed below are T cell receptor beta chains from one sample, sequenced in a study of T cell responses to AZD1222 COVID-19 vaccine. Sequenced by immunoSEQ multiplex PCR; TCRdb stores in-frame clones only, minus some. This table has under 200,000 clones, more than 90% appearing once. Sequenced material: peripheral blood, taken 28 days after the second dose of the MenACWY control vaccine. The receptors were gathered from an adult who received the MenACWY meningococcal vaccine as a control. Both conserved end residues are part of each CDR3. Part of the rows lack a size; the others show once, few, many or a class for expanded clones.

v_gene	j_gene	len	abundance	CDR3aa
TRBV6-5	TRBJ1-2	15	NA	CASTQGIGGSYGYTF
TRBV10-3	TRBJ2-2	15	NA	CATNPGTRNTGELFF
TRBV29-1	TRBJ1-3	14	NA	CSVEKTGSGNTIYF
TRBV20-1	TRBJ1-4	14	once	CSASGQGTNEKLFF
TRBV7-2	TRBJ2-7	14	NA	CASRGAGGAYEQYF
TRBV7-9	TRBJ1-2	12	NA	CASSLDFYGYTF
TRBV28	TRBJ2-3	17	once	CASSALDSPLGTDTQYF
TRBV9	TRBJ1-2	14	NA	CASSNRGTDYGYTF
TRBV5-4	TRBJ2-3	13	once	CASSWTGTDTQYF
TRBV18	TRBJ2-7	16	NA	CASSPQGGRGDYEQYF
TRBV28	TRBJ2-1	15	NA	CASSFVRLFTDEQFF
TRBV4-2	TRBJ2-5	16	NA	CASSQPGLAGEETQYF
TRBV14	TRBJ1-6	14	NA	CASSQNTGLSPLHF
TRBV10-3	TRBJ1-2	14	NA	CAISDEGDGYGYTF
TRBV19	TRBJ1-5	19	NA	CASSPVPGTAVKRHQPQHF
TRBV5-5	TRBJ1-2	15	NA	CASSQRVGGQYGYTF
TRBV28	TRBJ1-1	12	NA	CASSLLGTEAFF
TRBV5-1	TRBJ2-7	17	once	CASSWESGASGPYEQYF
TRBV7-2	TRBJ2-7	15	NA	CASSPVPGPKVEQYF
TRBV19	TRBJ2-5	14	NA	CASNEGAPHETQYF
TRBV5-5	TRBJ2-7	14	NA	CASSLAVRGLEQYF
TRBV3-1/TRBV3-2	TRBJ1-4	16	NA	CASSRTPGTGGEKLFF
TRBV27	TRBJ1-5	15	NA	CASSLSGTADQPQHF
TRBV30	TRBJ1-2	13	once	CAWTPTSGYGYTF